The 5 T cell receptor beta chains given below trace back to one sample, sequenced in a study of cytomegalovirus exposure and HLA in healthy donors. Amplification used 60 Vbeta primers and 13 Jbeta primers. TCRdb's copy holds only in-frame clones and misses some; the assay was immunoSEQ multiplex PCR. The sample lists roughly 100,000 clones; around 80% were seen once. Sequenced material: PBMCs. These receptors came from a man aged 18 to 29 in good health and CMV-seronegative.

As DNA, the CDR3 is TGTGCCAGCAGTCTTTCCCCGGGAACCGGGGAGCTGTTTTTT. This sequence encodes CASSLSPGTGELFF. The chain has TRBV6-6 and TRBJ2-2, with a tentative D call TRBD2 (5 bases). The length of the CDR3 is 14 residues. V was trimmed by 5 bases and J by 5 bases, leaving 12 bases between them. The germline V gene encodes CDR1 MNHNY and CDR2 SVGAGI (reference sequence).

The chain joins TRBV2 to TRBJ2-5; 10 bases are shared with TRBD1. The DNA matches TRBJ2-7 better at its end, which makes the J call doubtful. CDR1 is SNHLY and CDR2 is FYNNEI in the germline V gene. The CDR3 has 14 amino acids. CDR3 nucleotide sequence: TGTGCCAGCAGACCGGACAGGGGGAGGTACGAGCAGTACTTC. Translated, it gives CASRPDRGRYEQYF.

V usage is TRBV6-6 and J usage is TRBJ2-1; D is perhaps TRBD1 (6 bases). The V and J ends lost 5 bases and 1 base respectively, with 12 bases between them. The germline gives CDR1 MNHNY, CDR2 SVGAGI (reference sequence). This CDR3 comprises 15 residues. CDR3 protein: CASSDPGASYNEQFF. The CDR3 DNA follows: TGTGCCAGCAGTGACCCAGGGGCGTCCTACAATGAGCAGTTCTTC.

The chain recombines TRBV9 with TRBJ2-3; D is possibly TRBD2 (6 bases). Trimming stripped 0 bases from V and 1 base from J, with 15 bases between. The CDR3 totals 17 residues. In germline, CDR1 is SGDLS, CDR2 YYNGEE. CDR3 region: CASSVGLGGIGTDTQYF. DNA of the CDR3: TGTGCCAGCAGCGTAGGGCTGGGCGGGATCGGCACAGATACGCAGTATTTT.

The chain couples TRBV19 to TRBJ2-7; no definite D call. V lost 0 bases and J 1 base, leaving 7 bases between the germline ends. Germline loops: CDR1 LNHDA, CDR2 SQIVND (reference sequence). The CDR3 contains 14 residues. CDR3 sequence reads: CASSIDFLSYEQYF. In DNA, the CDR3 is TGTGCCAGTAGTATAGATTTCCTATCCTACGAGCAGTACTTC.